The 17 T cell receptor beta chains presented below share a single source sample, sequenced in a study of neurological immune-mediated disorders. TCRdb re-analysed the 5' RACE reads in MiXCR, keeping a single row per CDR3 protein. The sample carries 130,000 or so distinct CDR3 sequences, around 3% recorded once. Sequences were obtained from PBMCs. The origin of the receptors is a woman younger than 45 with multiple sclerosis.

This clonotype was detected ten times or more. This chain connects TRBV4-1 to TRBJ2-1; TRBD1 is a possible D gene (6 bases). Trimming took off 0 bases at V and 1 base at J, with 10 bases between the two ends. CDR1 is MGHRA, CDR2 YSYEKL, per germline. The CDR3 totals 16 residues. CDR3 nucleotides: TGCGCCAGCAGCCAAGATCCCAGGGGTTCCTACAATGAGCAGTTCTTC. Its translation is CASSQDPRGSYNEQFF.

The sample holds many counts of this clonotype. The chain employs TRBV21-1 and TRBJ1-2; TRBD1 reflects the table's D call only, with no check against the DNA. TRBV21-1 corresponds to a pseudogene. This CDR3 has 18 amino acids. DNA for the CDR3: TGTGCCAGCAGCTCCCACCGGGACAGGGAAAAATTTTACGATGGCTACACCTTC. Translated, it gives CASSSHRDREKFYDGYTF.

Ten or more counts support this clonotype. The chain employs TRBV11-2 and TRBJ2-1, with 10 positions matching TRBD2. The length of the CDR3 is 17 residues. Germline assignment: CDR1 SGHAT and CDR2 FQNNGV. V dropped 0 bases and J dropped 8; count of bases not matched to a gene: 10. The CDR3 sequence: CASSLDRSRLAGDEQFF. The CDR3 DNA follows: TGTGCCAGCAGCTTAGATCGTAGTCGGCTAGCGGGAGATGAGCAGTTCTTC.

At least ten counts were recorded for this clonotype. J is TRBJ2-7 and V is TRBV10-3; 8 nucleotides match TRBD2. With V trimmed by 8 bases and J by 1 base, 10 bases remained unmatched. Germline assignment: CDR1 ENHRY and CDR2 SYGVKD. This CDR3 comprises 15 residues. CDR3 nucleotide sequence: TGTGCCATCGGGGGGACTAGTAATTCGTCCTACGAGCAGTACTTC. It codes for CAIGGTSNSSYEQYF.

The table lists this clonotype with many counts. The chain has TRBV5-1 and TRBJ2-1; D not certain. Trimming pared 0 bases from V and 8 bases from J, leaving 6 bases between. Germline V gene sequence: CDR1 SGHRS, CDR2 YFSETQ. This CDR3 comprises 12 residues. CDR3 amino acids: CASSLDSYEQFF. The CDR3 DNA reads TGCGCCAGCAGCTTGGACAGCTATGAGCAGTTCTTC. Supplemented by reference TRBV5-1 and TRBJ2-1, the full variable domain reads KAGVTQTPRYLIKTRGQQVTLSCSPISGHRSVSWYQQTPGQGLQFLFEYFSETQRNKGNFPGRFSGRQFSNSRSEMNVSTLELGDSALYLCASSLDSYEQFFGPGTRLTVL.

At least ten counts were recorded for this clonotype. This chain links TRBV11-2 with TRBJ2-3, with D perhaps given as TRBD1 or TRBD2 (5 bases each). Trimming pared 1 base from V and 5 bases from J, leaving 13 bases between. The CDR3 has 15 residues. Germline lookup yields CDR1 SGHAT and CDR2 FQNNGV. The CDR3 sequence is CASSLAGLTLDTQYF. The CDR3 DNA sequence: TGTGCCAGCAGCTTAGCGGGGCTAACCTTAGATACGCAGTATTTT.

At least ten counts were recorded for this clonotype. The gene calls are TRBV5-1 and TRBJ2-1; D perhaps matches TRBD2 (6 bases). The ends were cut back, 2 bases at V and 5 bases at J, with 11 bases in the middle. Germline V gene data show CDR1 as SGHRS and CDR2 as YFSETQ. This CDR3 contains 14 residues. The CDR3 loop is CASSFSRRDNEQFF. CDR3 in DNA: TGCGCCAGCAGCTTCTCCAGGAGGGACAATGAGCAGTTCTTC. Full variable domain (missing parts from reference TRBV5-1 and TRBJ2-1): KAGVTQTPRYLIKTRGQQVTLSCSPISGHRSVSWYQQTPGQGLQFLFEYFSETQRNKGNFPGRFSGRQFSNSRSEMNVSTLELGDSALYLCASSFSRRDNEQFFGPGTRLTVL.

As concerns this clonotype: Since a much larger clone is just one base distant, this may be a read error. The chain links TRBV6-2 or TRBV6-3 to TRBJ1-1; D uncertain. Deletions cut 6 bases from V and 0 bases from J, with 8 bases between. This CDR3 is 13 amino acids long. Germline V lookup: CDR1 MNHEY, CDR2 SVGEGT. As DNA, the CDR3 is TGTGCCAGCAGGACAAAGCTGAACACTGAAGCTTTCTTT. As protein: CASRTKLNTEAFF.

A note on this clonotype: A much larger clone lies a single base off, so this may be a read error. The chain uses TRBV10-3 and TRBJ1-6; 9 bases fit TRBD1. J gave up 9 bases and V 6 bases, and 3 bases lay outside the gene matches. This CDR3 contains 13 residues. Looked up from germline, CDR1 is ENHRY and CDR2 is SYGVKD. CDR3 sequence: CAIRRQGVSPLHF. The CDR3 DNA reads TGTGCCATCAGGAGACAGGGGGTTTCACCCCTCCACTTT.

The CDR3 loop is CASSVGRGGGQPQHF. The CDR3 DNA sequence: TGCGCCAGCAGTGTCGGCAGGGGGGGCGGTCAGCCCCAGCATTTT. This chain links TRBV10-2 with TRBJ1-5, with TRBD1 matching 7 bases. The CDR3 has 15 residues. The trim removed 4 bases at V and 6 bases at J, leaving 9 bases unmatched. In germline, CDR1 is WSHSY, CDR2 SAAADI.

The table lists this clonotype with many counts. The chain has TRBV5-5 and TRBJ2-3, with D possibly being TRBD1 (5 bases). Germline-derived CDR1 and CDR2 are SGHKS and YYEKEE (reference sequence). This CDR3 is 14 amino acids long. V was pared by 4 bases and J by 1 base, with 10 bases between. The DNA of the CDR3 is TGTGCCAGCAGCCCGACAGAGGGCACAGATACGCAGTATTTT. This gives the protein CASSPTEGTDTQYF.

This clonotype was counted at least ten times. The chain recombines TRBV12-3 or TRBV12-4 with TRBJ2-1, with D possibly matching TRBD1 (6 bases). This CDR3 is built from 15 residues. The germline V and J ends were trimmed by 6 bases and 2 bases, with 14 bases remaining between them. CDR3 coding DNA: TGTGCCAGCAGCCCACAGGGAACCACCTACAATGAGCAGTTCTTC. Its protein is CASSPQGTTYNEQFF.

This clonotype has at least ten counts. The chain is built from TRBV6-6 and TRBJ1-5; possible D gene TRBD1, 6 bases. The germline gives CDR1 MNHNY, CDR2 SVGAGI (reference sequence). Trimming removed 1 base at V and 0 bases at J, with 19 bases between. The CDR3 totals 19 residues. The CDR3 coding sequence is TGTGCCAGCAGTTACTTATCGGGACAAGCCCTTTATAGCAATCAGCCCCAGCATTTT. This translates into CASSYLSGQALYSNQPQHF.

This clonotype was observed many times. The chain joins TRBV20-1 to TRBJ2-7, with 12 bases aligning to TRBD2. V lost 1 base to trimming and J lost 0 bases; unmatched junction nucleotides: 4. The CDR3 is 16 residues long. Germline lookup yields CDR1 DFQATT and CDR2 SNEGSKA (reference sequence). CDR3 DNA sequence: TGCAGTGCTAGAGGGACTAGCGGGGCCAGCTCCTACGAGCAGTACTTC. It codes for CSARGTSGASSYEQYF.

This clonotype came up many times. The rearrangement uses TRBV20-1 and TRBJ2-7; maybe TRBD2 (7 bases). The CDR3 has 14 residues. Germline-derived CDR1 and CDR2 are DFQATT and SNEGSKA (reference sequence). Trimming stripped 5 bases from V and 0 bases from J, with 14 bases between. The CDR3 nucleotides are TGCAGTGCTGAAGGGGGGGTCAGCTCCTACGAGCAGTACTTC. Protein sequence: CSAEGGVSSYEQYF.

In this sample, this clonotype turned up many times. CDR3 coding DNA: TGTGCCAGCAGCCCAGAACCTACAGGGTACTATGGCTACACCTTC. This encodes CASSPEPTGYYGYTF. The chain recombines TRBV5-6 with TRBJ1-2; possibly TRBD1 for D (6 bases). V lost 4 bases to trimming and J lost 3 bases, with 16 bases between them. The CDR3 length is 15 residues. Per germline, CDR1 SGHDT and CDR2 YYEEEE.

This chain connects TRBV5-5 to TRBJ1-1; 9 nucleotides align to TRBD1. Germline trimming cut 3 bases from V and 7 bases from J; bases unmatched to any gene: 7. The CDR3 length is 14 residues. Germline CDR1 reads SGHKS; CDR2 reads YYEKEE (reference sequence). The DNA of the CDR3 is TGTGCCAGCAGCTGGCCGGGACAGGGAATTGAAGCTTTCTTT. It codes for CASSWPGQGIEAFF.